Detailed here is one T cell receptor (beta chain). Its antigen remains unidentified. One junction end disagrees with the germline gene, perhaps due to a read error. The same CDR3 arises from other DNA sequences in this sample as well. The source of the sample is a study of cytomegalovirus exposure and HLA in healthy donors. The PCR was carried out with 60 Vbeta primers and 13 Jbeta primers. Assay: immunoSEQ multiplex PCR; the TCRdb copy retains only in-frame clones and omits some. The sample includes 65,000 to 85,000 clones, 86% of them seen just once. Findings and limits, study-wide: A list of roughly 180 TCR beta chains associated with cytomegalovirus was given.

The sequenced sample consisted of PBMCs. The sequence came from a woman aged 25 to 45 in good health and CMV-seronegative.

DNA of the CDR3: TGTGCCACCAGCAGAGATGGCACTACCTACGAACAGTACTTC. Encoded protein: CATSRDGTTYEQYF. V and J are TRBV15 and TRBJ2-7; D is undetermined. The CDR3 contains 14 residues. Germline assignment: CDR1 LNHNV and CDR2 YYDKDF (reference sequence).